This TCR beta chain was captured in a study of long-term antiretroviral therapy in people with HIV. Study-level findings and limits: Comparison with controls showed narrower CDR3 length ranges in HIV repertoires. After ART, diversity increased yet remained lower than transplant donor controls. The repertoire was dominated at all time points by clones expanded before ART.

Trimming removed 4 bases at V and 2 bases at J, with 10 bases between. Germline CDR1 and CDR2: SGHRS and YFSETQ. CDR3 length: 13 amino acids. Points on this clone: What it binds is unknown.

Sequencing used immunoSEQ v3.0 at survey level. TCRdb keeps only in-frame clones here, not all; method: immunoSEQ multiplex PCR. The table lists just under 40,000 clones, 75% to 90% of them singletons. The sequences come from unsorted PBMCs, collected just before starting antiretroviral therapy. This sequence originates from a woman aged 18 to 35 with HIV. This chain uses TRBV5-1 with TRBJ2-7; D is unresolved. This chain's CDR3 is CASSLGPTYEQYF. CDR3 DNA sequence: TGCGCCAGCAGCCTAGGGCCAACCTACGAGCAGTACTTC.